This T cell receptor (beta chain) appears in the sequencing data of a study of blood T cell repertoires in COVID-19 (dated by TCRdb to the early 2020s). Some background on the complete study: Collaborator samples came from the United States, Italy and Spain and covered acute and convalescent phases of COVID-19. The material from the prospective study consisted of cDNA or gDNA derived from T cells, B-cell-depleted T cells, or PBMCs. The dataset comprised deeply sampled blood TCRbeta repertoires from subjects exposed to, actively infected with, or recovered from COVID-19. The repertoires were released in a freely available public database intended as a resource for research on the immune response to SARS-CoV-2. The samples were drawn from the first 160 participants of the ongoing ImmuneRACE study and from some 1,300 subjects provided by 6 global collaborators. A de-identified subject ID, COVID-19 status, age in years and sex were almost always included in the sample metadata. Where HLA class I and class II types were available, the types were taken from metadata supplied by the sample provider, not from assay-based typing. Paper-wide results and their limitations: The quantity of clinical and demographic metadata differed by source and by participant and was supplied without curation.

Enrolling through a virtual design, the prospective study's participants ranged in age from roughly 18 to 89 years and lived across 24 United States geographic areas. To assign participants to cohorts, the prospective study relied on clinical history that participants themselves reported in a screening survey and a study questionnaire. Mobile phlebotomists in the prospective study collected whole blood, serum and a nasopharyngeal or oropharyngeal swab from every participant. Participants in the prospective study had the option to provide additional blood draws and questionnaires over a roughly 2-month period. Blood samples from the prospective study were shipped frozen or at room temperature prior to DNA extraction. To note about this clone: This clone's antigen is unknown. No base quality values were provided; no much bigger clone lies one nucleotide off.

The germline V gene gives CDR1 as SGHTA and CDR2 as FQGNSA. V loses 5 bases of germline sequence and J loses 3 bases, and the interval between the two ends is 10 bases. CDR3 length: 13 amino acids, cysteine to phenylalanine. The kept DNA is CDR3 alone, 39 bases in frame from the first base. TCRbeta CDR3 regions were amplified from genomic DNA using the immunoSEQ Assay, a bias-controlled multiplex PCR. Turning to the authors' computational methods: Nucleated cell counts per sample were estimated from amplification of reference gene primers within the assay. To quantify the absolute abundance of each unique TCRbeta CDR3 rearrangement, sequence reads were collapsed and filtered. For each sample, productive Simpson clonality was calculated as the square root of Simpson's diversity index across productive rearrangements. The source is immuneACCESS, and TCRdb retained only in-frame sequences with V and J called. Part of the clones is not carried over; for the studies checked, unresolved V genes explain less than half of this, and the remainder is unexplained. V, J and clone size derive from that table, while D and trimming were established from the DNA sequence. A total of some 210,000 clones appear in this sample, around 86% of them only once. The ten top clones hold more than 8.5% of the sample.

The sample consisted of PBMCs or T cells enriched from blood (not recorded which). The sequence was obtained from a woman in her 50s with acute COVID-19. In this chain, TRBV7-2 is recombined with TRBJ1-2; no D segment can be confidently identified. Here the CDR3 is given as CASSPATYYGYTF. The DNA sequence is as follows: TGTGCCAGCAGCCCAGCGACCTACTATGGCTACACCTTC.